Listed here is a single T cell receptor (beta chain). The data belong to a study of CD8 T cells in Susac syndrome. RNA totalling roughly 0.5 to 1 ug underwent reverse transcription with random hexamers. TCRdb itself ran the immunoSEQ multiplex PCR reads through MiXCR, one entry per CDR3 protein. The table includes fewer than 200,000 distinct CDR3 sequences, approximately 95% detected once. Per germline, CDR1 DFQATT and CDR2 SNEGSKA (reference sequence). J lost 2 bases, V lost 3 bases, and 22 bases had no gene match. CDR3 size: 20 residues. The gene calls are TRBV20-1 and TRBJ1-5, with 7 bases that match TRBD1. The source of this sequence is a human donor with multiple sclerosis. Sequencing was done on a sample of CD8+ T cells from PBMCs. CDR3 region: CSASGVRGTPVLLRNQPQHF. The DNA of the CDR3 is TGCAGTGCTAGTGGGGTCAGGGGGACCCCCGTTCTCTTACGCAATCAGCCCCAGCATTTT.